This T cell receptor (beta chain) stems from a study of T cells in Graves' hyperthyroidism and ophthalmopathy. Notes on the study in general: The model's output predicted ophthalmopathy at a median of roughly 6 months prior to onset.

This clonotype was observed many times. The antigen is not known. Based on clinical symptoms, serum thyroxine and TRAb, thyroid ultrasound and orbital computed tomography, diagnoses were reached. TCR beta CDR3 regions were amplified from RNA. The study used the HTBI primer set for a first-round RT-PCR of the TCR CDR3. TCRdb itself ran the multiplex PCR reads through MiXCR, one entry per CDR3 protein. The profile covers a few hundred thousand distinct CDR3 sequences, with around 20% appearing a single time and 26% taken by the ten largest. CDR3 size: 13 residues. Per the germline V gene, CDR1 is DFQATT and CDR2 is SNEGSKA (reference sequence). V was shortened by 6 bases and J by 3 bases, with 14 bases between the two germline ends.

The chain links TRBV20-1 to TRBJ2-5; maybe TRBD1 (6 bases). Input material: blood. This sequence originates from a man aged 18 to 30 with Graves' hyperthyroidism. CDR3 coding DNA: TGCAGTGCCGCAGACAGGCCCAAAGAGACCCAGTACTTC. This codes for CSAADRPKETQYF.